The clone carrying this TCR beta chain was found many times. Its specificity is unknown. This sample was included in a study of T cells in Graves' hyperthyroidism and ophthalmopathy. Study-wide context: Any treatment followed the collection of peripheral blood at initial diagnosis. Study-level findings and limits: In blood, most of the thyroid clonotypes expanded above 0.001 were also present.

The V gene lost 6 bases and the J gene lost 1 base, with 12 bases spanning the gap. The CDR3 is made up of 15 amino acids. In germline, CDR1 is MNHEY, CDR2 SMNVEV (reference sequence). Amplification of TCR beta CDR3 regions used RNA as the template. TCR CDR3 underwent first-round RT-PCR with the HTBI primer set. TCRdb processed the multiplex PCR reads anew with MiXCR; each CDR3 protein has one entry. Of 600,000 or so distinct CDR3 sequences detected, more than 13% appear once; the ten largest clones hold more than 6%. Ophthalmopathy patients had Clinical Activity Score at least 3, NOSPECS grade at least 4, duration under 3 months. Fresh peripheral blood, 8 to 10 ml, was the source of the PBMCs.

The clonotype comes from a woman aged 18-29 years with Graves' ophthalmopathy. Sequenced sample: blood. The chain carries TRBV27 and TRBJ2-2; tentatively, D is TRBD1 (6 bases). The CDR3 DNA is TGTGCCAGCAGGAGTACAGGGTTGAACACCGGGGAGCTGTTTTTT. Protein sequence: CASRSTGLNTGELFF.